Described below is a single T cell receptor (beta chain) sequence and its context. What it recognizes is unknown. This record comes from a study of T cell responses to AZD1222 COVID-19 vaccine. Only in-frame clones appear in the TCRdb table, and some are missing; sequencing was by immunoSEQ multiplex PCR. Among about 200,000 clones listed, approximately 94% were seen once. The V gene's germline CDR1 is SGHDT and CDR2 YYEEEE. The CDR3 is 15 amino acids. The V end was cut by 2 bases, the J end by 1 base, with 12 bases between. Overall study findings and caveats: The span of vaccine-associated CD4 TCRs extended across spike, with dominance at 160-218 and 743-854. Seropositive AZD1222 recipients at baseline numbered only five or six. Donors, mostly white British, included more females; clonal diversity was possibly underestimated.

The V and J genes are TRBV5-6 and TRBJ1-2; possibly TRBD1 for D (6 bases). The input for sequencing was peripheral blood, taken 28 days after the second dose of the MenACWY control vaccine. The TCR comes from an adult who received the MenACWY meningococcal vaccine as a control. Here the CDR3 reads CASSFTGRINYGYTF. DNA for the CDR3: TGTGCCAGCAGCTTTACAGGGAGGATTAACTATGGCTACACCTTC.